This T cell receptor beta chain was identified during a study of blood T cell repertoires in COVID-19. Method: immunoSEQ multiplex PCR; TCRdb's copy keeps in-frame clones and lacks some. Of over 110,000 clones listed, 75% to 90% are singletons. Trimming removed 3 bases from V and 2 bases from J, with 11 bases in between. The CDR3 loop spans 15 amino acids. Germline-derived CDR1 and CDR2 are LNHDA and SQIVND (reference sequence). This receptor was identified in a man aged 50 to 60 in a cohort exposed to, infected with or recovered from COVID-19 (not recorded which). The chain carries TRBV19 and TRBJ1-3; tentative D call: TRBD1 (5 bases). The sequenced material came from PBMCs or T cells enriched from blood (not recorded which). Here the CDR3 reads CASSIRQITGNTIYF. CDR3 sequence (DNA): TGTGCCAGTAGTATCCGACAGATTACTGGAAACACCATATATTTT.